A single sample gave rise to the 23 T cell receptor beta chains below, sequenced in a study of immune heterogeneity within non-small cell lung tumors. Multiplex PCR employing 32 V and 13 J primers generated amplicons of the TCR beta CDR3. TCRdb independently ran MiXCR on the multiplex PCR reads; one entry per CDR3 protein. Of 8,000 to 11,000 distinct CDR3 sequences in the sample, about a sixth are singletons; the top ten hold around 3.8%. Per sample, around 600 ng of bulk tumor genomic DNA was the template used. Primary tumors were biopsied several times each, far apart, intraoperatively. Enrolled patients presented with newly diagnosed, previously untreated non-small cell lung cancer and underwent curative surgery. Sample: lung tumor tissue. Every receptor here comes from a man aged 35 to 55 with non-small cell lung cancer.

The table lists this clonotype with a count of one. The chain links TRBV30 to TRBJ1-2, with 9 nucleotides matching TRBD1. The J segment lost 8 bases and the V segment lost 2 bases, leaving 12 bases of the junction unmatched. There are 15 residues in the CDR3. The germline CDR1 and CDR2 sequences are GTSNPN and SVGIG (reference sequence). CDR3 residues: CAWSPTGTGMGGYTF. The CDR3 coding sequence is TGTGCCTGGAGTCCCACCGGGACAGGGATGGGCGGCTACACCTTC.

This clonotype has ten or more counts. The CDR3 DNA follows: TGTGCCAGCAGCTGGGGACTAGCGGACAATGAGCAGTTCTTC. It codes for CASSWGLADNEQFF. The chain uses TRBV5-6 and TRBJ2-1, with 11 bases matching TRBD2. The CDR3 totals 14 residues. The J segment lost 5 bases and the V segment lost 3 bases, leaving 1 base of the junction unmatched. The germline V gene encodes CDR1 SGHDT and CDR2 YYEEEE. Full variable domain (rest looked up from reference TRBV5-6 and TRBJ2-1): DAGVTQSPTHLIKTRGQQVTLRCSPKSGHDTVSWYQQALGQGPQFIFQYYEEEERQRGNFPDRFSGHQFPNYSSELNVNALLLGDSALYLCASSWGLADNEQFFGPGTRLTVL.

This clonotype was detected ten times or more. The chain has TRBV6-1 and TRBJ2-6, with 11 bases that match TRBD2. Germline V gene data show CDR1 as MNHNS and CDR2 as SASEGT. Germline trimming cut 6 bases from V and 0 bases from J; bases unmatched to any gene: 7. CDR3 size: 18 residues. Written as DNA, the CDR3 is TGTGCCAGCAGGGTAGCGGGAGGGATGAGCTCTGGGGCCAACGTCCTGACTTTC. Translating gives CASRVAGGMSSGANVLTF.

This clonotype was observed many times. The CDR3 spells CASSPLPLAGVNEQFF. CDR3 nucleotides: TGTGCCAGCAGCCCCCTGCCACTAGCGGGGGTGAATGAGCAGTTCTTC. The rearrangement uses TRBV7-2 and TRBJ2-1; TRBD2 matches 11 bases. The CDR3 spans 16 residues. The J segment lost 7 bases and the V segment lost 5 bases, leaving 10 bases of the junction unmatched. Per the germline V gene, CDR1 is SGHTA and CDR2 is FQGNSA.

There are many counts of this clonotype. V usage is TRBV3-1 and J usage is TRBJ2-7; D remains ambiguous. Germline CDR1 reads LGHDT; CDR2 reads YNNKEL (reference sequence). The CDR3 consists of 11 residues. Trimming removed 1 base from V and 6 bases from J, with 4 bases in between. The CDR3 sequence: CASSQVSEQYF. CDR3 nucleotides: TGTGCCAGCAGCCAAGTCAGCGAGCAGTACTTC.

This clonotype was detected many times. The V call is TRBV12-3 or TRBV12-4, the J call TRBJ1-3; 8 nucleotides line up with TRBD1. V was clipped by 6 bases and J by 0 bases; unmatched bases: 16. There are 19 residues in the CDR3. Here the CDR3 DNA reads TGTGCCAGCAGATACTGGGGGGGACAGGCCTTTTACTCTGGAAACACCATATATTTT. Protein: CASRYWGGQAFYSGNTIYF.

This clonotype is classed as medium-sized (0.01 to 0.1%). This chain connects TRBV27 to TRBJ1-2; 9 bases agree with TRBD1. The V and J ends lost 0 bases and 4 bases, in that order; junction bases with no gene match: 3. The germline CDR1 and CDR2 sequences are MNHEY and SMNVEV (reference sequence). The CDR3 spans 15 residues. CDR3 in DNA: TGTGCCAGCAGTTTATCACCGGGACAGGGCTATGGCTACACCTTC. This sequence encodes CASSLSPGQGYGYTF.

The sample holds many counts of this clonotype. This chain joins TRBV20-1 and TRBJ2-2; a possible D gene is TRBD1 (5 bases). V was trimmed by 4 bases and J by 4 bases, leaving 10 bases between them. The CDR3 runs to 13 residues. Germline V gene data show CDR1 as DFQATT and CDR2 as SNEGSKA (reference sequence). CDR3: CSAKATGTGELFF. The CDR3 region has the DNA TGCAGTGCTAAAGCTACAGGCACCGGGGAGCTGTTTTTT.

The genes are TRBV29-1 and TRBJ1-4; 7 bases line up with TRBD1. The CDR3 loop spans 16 amino acids. Losses at the gene ends were 4 bases for V and 11 bases for J; bases not matched to a gene: 19. Germline V gives CDR1 SQVTM, CDR2 ANQGSEA. The CDR3 reads CSVVFLQGNRLDKLFF. The CDR3 DNA reads as TGCAGCGTTGTTTTCTTACAGGGGAACCGACTAGATAAACTGTTTTTT.

In its sample, this clonotype ranks as medium-sized (0.01 to 0.1%). CDR3 protein: CASSEAGWTSGYTF. Here the CDR3 DNA reads TGTGCCAGCAGTGAAGCCGGTTGGACTAGTGGCTACACCTTC. The chain is built from TRBV6-1 and TRBJ1-2; D remains ambiguous. The CDR3 extends over 14 amino acids. V was shortened by 0 bases and J by 7 bases, with 12 bases between the two germline ends. The germline gives CDR1 MNHNS, CDR2 SASEGT.

By proportion, this clonotype is medium-sized. This chain connects TRBV30 to TRBJ1-5; D possibly corresponds to TRBD1 (5 bases). Trimming took 2 bases from V and 0 from J, leaving 14 bases between them. The CDR3 is 16 residues long. CDR1 and CDR2 (germline): GTSNPN, SVGIG (reference sequence). CDR3 sequence: CAWSYGHLDSNQPQHF. DNA of the CDR3: TGTGCCTGGAGTTACGGACATCTCGATAGCAATCAGCCCCAGCATTTT.

Turning to this clonotype: A read error may be the cause here, since a much bigger clone is one base away. The rearrangement joins TRBV6-1 to TRBJ2-1; no clear D gene. V lost 7 bases, J lost 13 bases, and 17 bases lay in between. Per germline, CDR1 MNHNS and CDR2 SASEGT. The CDR3 loop spans 12 amino acids. CDR3 sequence reads: CASILPGTFQFF. The CDR3 DNA reads TGTGCCAGCATCCTCCCAGGAACGTTTCAGTTCTTC.

This clonotype was found many times. The genes are TRBV27 and TRBJ1-5, with 9 bases identical to TRBD1. Germline CDR1 reads MNHEY; CDR2 reads SMNVEV (reference sequence). The ends lost 0 bases at V and 1 base at J; junction bases unmatched: 4. This CDR3 is 17 amino acids long. This CDR3 is CASSLSTGQGSNQPQHF. Here the CDR3 DNA reads TGTGCCAGCAGTTTATCGACGGGACAGGGAAGCAATCAGCCCCAGCATTTT.

At least ten counts were recorded for this clonotype. The chain couples TRBV6-5 to TRBJ2-3; D may be TRBD1 or TRBD2 (5 bases each). V was shortened by 0 bases and J by 0 bases, with 10 bases between the two germline ends. The germline gives CDR1 MNHEY, CDR2 SVGAGI. The length of the CDR3 is 16 residues. For the CDR3, the DNA is TGTGCCAGCAGTTACTCGTGGGGGTCAAGCACAGATACGCAGTATTTT. Translated, it gives CASSYSWGSSTDTQYF.

Relative to its sample, this clonotype is medium-sized. The chain carries TRBV6-1 and TRBJ1-2, with unresolved D. V was pared by 5 bases and J by 2 bases, with 3 bases between. The CDR3 contains 11 residues. Germline assignment: CDR1 MNHNS and CDR2 SASEGT. The CDR3, as DNA: TGTGCCAGCAGTATCAACTATGGCTACACCTTC. Protein sequence: CASSINYGYTF.

This clonotype was counted ten times or more. J is TRBJ1-6 and V is TRBV6-1, with D possibly matching TRBD1 (6 bases). Trimming removed 5 bases at V and 10 bases at J, with 9 bases between. Germline V lookup: CDR1 MNHNS, CDR2 SASEGT. The CDR3 covers 12 residues. The CDR3 here is CASSPGVSPLHF. In DNA form, the CDR3 reads TGTGCCAGCAGTCCAGGGGTGTCACCCCTCCACTTT.

By sample fraction, this clonotype is medium-sized. V is TRBV5-1 and J is TRBJ1-4, with TRBD1 matching 10 bases. In germline, CDR1 is SGHRS, CDR2 YFSETQ. V was pared by 4 bases and J by 5 bases, with 5 bases of the junction left unmatched. The CDR3 is 15 amino acids. The CDR3 reads CASSEAGQGNEKLFF. The CDR3 region has the DNA TGCGCCAGCAGCGAGGCGGGACAGGGGAATGAAAAACTGTTTTTT.

This clonotype is medium-sized. The chain links TRBV10-3 to TRBJ2-3; D may correspond to TRBD1 or TRBD2 (5 bases each). CDR3 length equals 14 residues. The V gene's germline CDR1 is ENHRY and CDR2 SYGVKD. Trimming removed 5 bases at V and 0 bases at J, with 9 bases between. The CDR3 nucleotides read TGTGCCATCAGTCGTCGGGACAGCACAGATACGCAGTATTTT. It encodes CAISRRDSTDTQYF.

By share of the sample, this clonotype is medium-sized. The genes are TRBV27 and TRBJ1-4, with 7 bases matching TRBD1. CDR1 and CDR2 (germline): MNHEY, SMNVEV (reference sequence). The CDR3 length is 16 residues. V trimming: 4 bases; J trimming: 7 bases; junction bases outside the gene matches: 12. The CDR3 is CASSSMQGDGAEKLFF. The DNA for the CDR3 is TGTGCCAGCAGTTCCATGCAGGGGGATGGGGCTGAAAAACTGTTTTTT.

This clonotype was detected a few times. This rearrangement joins TRBV7-9 to TRBJ2-4; D tentatively reads TRBD1 or TRBD2 (5 bases each). The CDR3 has 17 residues. Germline values: CDR1 SEHNR, CDR2 FQNEAQ (reference sequence). V was shortened by 4 bases and J by 0 bases, with 16 bases between the two germline ends. In DNA, the CDR3 is TGTGCCAGCAGCTACTTCGGGACGGAACTAGCCAAAAACATTCAGTACTTC. This encodes CASSYFGTELAKNIQYF.

The CDR3 loop is CASSEGGGWEAQYF. The CDR3, as DNA: TGTGCCAGCAGTGAAGGGGGGGGCTGGGAGGCTCAGTACTTC. The rearrangement links TRBV6-1 to TRBJ2-5; D is perhaps TRBD2 (7 bases). Trimming pared 1 base from V and 11 bases from J, leaving 17 bases between. Germline V gene data show CDR1 as MNHNS and CDR2 as SASEGT. This CDR3 is 14 amino acids long.

On this clonotype: This may come from a read error, since a much larger clone is one base off. The rearrangement uses TRBV7-9 and TRBJ2-7, with D tentatively TRBD2 (5 bases). CDR1 is SEHNR, CDR2 FQNEAQ, per germline (reference sequence). Between the trimmed V and J ends, which lost 3 bases and 5 bases, there was a span of 14 bases. The CDR3 is 14 residues long. The CDR3 region has the DNA TGTGCCAGCAGCTTGGGGTCGGGATCCGACGAGCAGTACTTC. Translated: CASSLGSGSDEQYF.

This clonotype was seen only once. One end of the junction is discordant with germline, which a read error may explain. V gene TRBV12-3 or TRBV12-4 combines with J gene TRBJ2-1, with 7 bases aligning to TRBD2. The CDR3 length is 14 residues. CDR3 amino acids: CASRWGGGRGERFF. CDR3 nucleotide sequence: TGTGCCAGCAGGTGGGGGGGGGGTCGGGGTGAGCGGTTCTTC.